One sample yielded the 10 T cell receptor beta chains listed below, sequenced in a study of blood T cell repertoires in COVID-19 (dated by TCRdb to the early 2020s). Preparation of the library involved the immunoSEQ multiplex PCR assay. Drawn from immuneACCESS, this table holds only the in-frame rearrangements with V and J called that TCRdb kept. Clones are partly lost; checked studies trace under half to an unresolved V gene and leave the rest unexplained. This sample holds over 130,000 clones; roughly 87% were observed only once. 3.5% to 4.5% of the sample is taken by the ten largest. The specimen sequenced was peripheral blood. The receptors were sampled from a woman aged 55-70 years with active or convalescent COVID-19.

This sequence joins TRBV11-3 and TRBJ2-3, with TRBD1 identical over 7 bases. Trimming took 5 bases from V and 3 from J; bases not matched to a gene: 11. From germline, CDR1 is SGHNT and CDR2 YENEEA. This CDR3 is 16 amino acids long. This chain's CDR3 is CASSPGGRGLTDTQYF. In nucleotides, the CDR3 is TGTGCCAGCAGCCCAGGGGGTCGGGGTTTAACAGATACGCAGTATTTT.

This clone was detected a few times. At one end, the junction sequence differs from germline, possibly due to a read error. The V and J genes are TRBV2 and TRBJ1-2; 9 bases map to TRBD1. The length of the CDR3 is 14 residues. Germline V gives CDR1 SNHLY, CDR2 FYNNEI. The CDR3 spells CASREGTGLSGYTF. CDR3 DNA: TGTGCCAGCAGGGAAGGGACAGGGTTAAGTGGCTACACCTTC.

The V gene is TRBV21-1, the J gene TRBJ1-5; TRBD1 reflects the table's D call only, with no check against the DNA. TRBV21-1 is a known pseudogene. The length of the CDR3 is 15 residues. This CDR3 is CASSNMACHNQPQHF. The CDR3 DNA follows: TGTGCCAGCAGCAATATGGCATGCCACAATCAGCCCCAGCATTTT.

The V call is TRBV7-2, the J call TRBJ2-3, with D possibly TRBD1 on 6 matching bases. Trimming took off 5 bases at V and 2 bases at J, with 14 bases between the two ends. This CDR3 is 15 amino acids long. Per germline, CDR1 SGHTA and CDR2 FQGNSA. The CDR3 here is CASSPTGQNTDTQYF. DNA for the CDR3: TGTGCCAGCAGCCCCACCGGACAGAACACAGATACGCAGTATTTT.

The rearrangement joins TRBV2 to TRBJ1-4, with 9 bases aligning to TRBD1. The trim removed 5 bases at V and 8 bases at J, leaving 3 bases unmatched. Germline CDR1 is SNHLY and CDR2 is FYNNEI. CDR3 length: 13 amino acids. The CDR3: CASSRDRDEKLFF. CDR3 nucleotides: TGTGCCAGCAGTAGGGACAGGGACGAAAAACTGTTTTTT.

The V call is TRBV7-2, the J call TRBJ2-1, with 10 bases aligning to TRBD2. The trim removed 8 bases at V and 3 bases at J, leaving 7 bases unmatched. Germline loops: CDR1 SGHTA, CDR2 FQGNSA. CDR3 length: 15 amino acids. CDR3 amino acids: CASLLAGAIYNEQFF. The CDR3 DNA is TGTGCCAGCCTTCTAGCGGGGGCCATCTACAATGAGCAGTTCTTC.

The CDR3 coding sequence is TGTGCCAGCAGCTTAGGGACAGCCTATGGCTACACCTTC. This gives the protein CASSLGTAYGYTF. This chain joins TRBV7-9 and TRBJ1-2; weak D call: TRBD1 (6 bases). The CDR3 has 13 amino acids. V shed 1 base and J shed 4 bases, with 7 bases lying between them. Germline CDR1 reads SEHNR; CDR2 reads FQNEAQ (reference sequence).

The V and J genes are TRBV7-8 and TRBJ2-7, with D hard to call. This CDR3 contains 11 residues. The germline gives CDR1 SGHVS, CDR2 FQNEAQ. Trimming pared 3 bases from V and 4 bases from J, leaving 4 bases between. Here the CDR3 reads CASSFQYEQYF. The CDR3 DNA is TGTGCCAGCAGCTTCCAATACGAGCAGTACTTC.

This clone turned up a few times. J is TRBJ1-1 and V is TRBV18; D gene ambiguous. The CDR3 spans 16 residues. V lost 2 bases, J lost 4 bases, and 17 bases lay in between. The V gene's germline CDR1 is KGHSH and CDR2 LQKENI. This chain's CDR3 is CASSPANKGVSTEAFF. CDR3 in DNA: TGTGCCAGCTCACCAGCAAACAAGGGAGTGAGCACTGAAGCTTTCTTT.

The chain uses TRBV2 and TRBJ2-1; D call uncertain. The length of the CDR3 is 13 residues. The germline V and J ends were trimmed by 5 bases and 6 bases, with 11 bases remaining between them. The germline gives CDR1 SNHLY, CDR2 FYNNEI. CDR3 sequence reads: CASSTEQSNEQFF. Written as DNA, the CDR3 is TGTGCCAGCAGTACCGAACAGAGCAATGAGCAGTTCTTC.